These 6 T cell receptor beta chains share one sample of origin, sequenced in a study of T-cell reconstitution after alpha-beta-depleted transplantation in children. Unique molecular identifiers were built into the TCRbeta library. TCRdb reprocessed the PCR reads with MiXCR, giving one entry per CDR3 protein. Of about 500,000 distinct CDR3 sequences listed, 32% were seen once; the top ten hold around 2.3%. This sample comprised PBMCs from the stem cell graft donor, obtained from the stem cell graft. Receptors originate from a human donor who donated a stem cell graft to a child with aplastic anemia.

The rearrangement links TRBV5-5 to TRBJ2-3, with 10 nucleotides matching TRBD2. The germline gives CDR1 SGHKS, CDR2 YYEKEE (reference sequence). This CDR3 spans 17 amino acids. J gave up 0 bases and V 1 base, and 5 bases lay outside the gene matches. The CDR3 DNA follows: TGTGCCAGCAGCTTGTCTAGCGGGAGATGGAGCACAGATACGCAGTATTTT. This codes for CASSLSSGRWSTDTQYF.

J is TRBJ2-1 and V is TRBV7-6; 9 bases agree with TRBD2. Germline V lookup: CDR1 SGHVS, CDR2 FNYEAQ. The CDR3 extends over 16 amino acids. With 1 base clipped from V and 8 bases from J, the junction kept 9 bases outside the gene matches. The CDR3 DNA reads as TGTGCCAGCAGCTTAGGAGCTAGCGGGATTGGTCATGAGCAGTTCTTC. Translation: CASSLGASGIGHEQFF.

V is TRBV28 and J is TRBJ2-1; 9 nucleotides align to TRBD1. J gave up 6 bases and V 5 bases, and 8 bases lay outside the gene matches. The V gene's germline CDR1 is MDHEN and CDR2 SYDVKM. This CDR3 spans 15 amino acids. The CDR3 reads CASSIQGAPLNEQFF. The CDR3 DNA sequence: TGTGCCAGCAGTATACAGGGGGCGCCCCTCAATGAGCAGTTCTTC.

This clonotype has a handful of counts. The CDR3 DNA reads as TGTGCCATCAGTGACAGGGAGTCAGGGGAGCTGTTTTTT. This translates into CAISDRESGELFF. V gene TRBV10-3 combines with J gene TRBJ2-2; TRBD1 or TRBD2 may be the D gene (5 bases each). V lost 3 bases and J lost 8, with 10 bases in between. Germline CDR1 ENHRY, CDR2 SYGVKD. The CDR3 loop spans 13 amino acids.

This rearrangement joins TRBV19 to TRBJ2-4, with D hard to call. CDR1 is LNHDA and CDR2 is SQIVND in the germline V gene (reference sequence). V was pared by 2 bases and J by 0 bases, with 2 bases between. The CDR3 is 13 amino acids. The CDR3 loop is CASSILAKNIQYF. The CDR3 DNA sequence: TGTGCCAGTAGTATACTAGCCAAAAACATTCAGTACTTC.

The chain carries TRBV20-1 and TRBJ2-5; D not certain. Germline V lookup: CDR1 DFQATT, CDR2 SNEGSKA (reference sequence). The CDR3 totals 15 residues. Trimming pared 3 bases from V and 5 bases from J, leaving 19 bases between. The CDR3 loop is CSARGLHYADETQYF. The CDR3 region has the DNA TGCAGTGCTAGGGGTTTACATTATGCGGACGAGACCCAGTACTTC.